A single sample is the source of the 5 T cell receptor beta chains below, sequenced in a study of cytomegalovirus exposure and HLA in healthy donors. The PCR contained 60 Vbeta and 13 Jbeta primers. Sequencing used immunoSEQ multiplex PCR; TCRdb keeps in-frame clones, though not all of them. The top ten hold roughly 9.2% of the sample, which has about 91,000 clones, approximately 86% seen once. Sequenced material: PBMCs. The receptors shown here come from a man aged 25-40 years in good health and CMV-seropositive.

The V gene is TRBV14, the J gene TRBJ1-1; D is perhaps TRBD1 (6 bases). CDR3 length: 17 residues. Trimming stripped 3 bases from V and 2 bases from J, with 19 bases between. Germline CDR1 and CDR2: SGHDN and FVKESK. The CDR3 loop reads CASSHLQGLTLNTEAFF. The CDR3 DNA is TGTGCCAGCAGCCATTTACAGGGTCTTACATTAAACACTGAAGCTTTCTTT.

This sequence joins TRBV27 and TRBJ2-7; TRBD1 might be the D (6 bases). CDR1 and CDR2 (germline): MNHEY, SMNVEV (reference sequence). The germline V and J ends were trimmed by 5 bases and 8 bases, with 19 bases remaining between them. The CDR3 extends over 14 amino acids. CDR3 DNA: TGTGCCAGCAGTAGGCCAGGGGCACTCGGGAAGCAGTACTTC. This sequence encodes CASSRPGALGKQYF.

The CDR3 loop is CASSPSGVGLAGVYLEETQYF. For the CDR3, the DNA is TGTGCCAGCAGTCCCAGCGGAGTAGGACTAGCGGGAGTGTACTTGGAAGAGACCCAGTACTTC. The rearrangement links TRBV28 to TRBJ2-5, with 13 bases aligning to TRBD2. This CDR3 is built from 21 residues. CDR1 and CDR2 (germline): MDHEN, SYDVKM. With 5 bases clipped from V and 3 bases from J, the junction kept 21 bases outside the gene matches.

This clone is a singleton in its sample. The chain joins TRBV2 to TRBJ2-2; 8 bases map to TRBD1. Per the germline V gene, CDR1 is SNHLY and CDR2 is FYNNEI. V gave up 4 bases and J gave up 3 bases; unmatched junction bases: 4. The CDR3 sequence is 15 residues long. Here the CDR3 DNA reads TGTGCCAGCAGTGCGGGACAGGCGTACACCGGGGAGCTGTTTTTT. Amino acid sequence: CASSAGQAYTGELFF. Full variable domain (rest looked up from reference TRBV2 and TRBJ2-2): EPEVTQTPSHQVTQMGQEVILRCVPISNHLYFYWYRQILGQKVEFLVSFYNNEISEKSEIFDDQFSVERPDGSNFTLKIRSTKLEDSAMYFCASSAGQAYTGELFFGEGSRLTVL.

This CDR3 reads CASSLIGRERYEQYF. In DNA, the CDR3 is TGTGCCAGCAGCTTAATTGGCAGGGAACGATACGAGCAGTACTTC. V gene TRBV7-8 combines with J gene TRBJ2-7; the D gene is possibly TRBD1 (5 bases). The CDR3 has 15 residues. Germline lookup yields CDR1 SGHVS and CDR2 FQNEAQ. V was clipped by 2 bases and J by 4 bases, with 15 bases between them. Full variable domain (missing parts from reference TRBV7-8 and TRBJ2-7): GAGVSQSPRYKVAKRGQDVALRCDPISGHVSLFWYQQALGQGPEFLTYFQNEAQLDKSGLPSDRFFAERPEGSVSTLKIQRTQQEDSAVYLCASSLIGRERYEQYFGPGTRLTVT.